The 6 T cell receptor beta chains listed next were all sequenced from one sample in a study of CD8+ T cells in alopecia areata. Sequencing used cDNA as its template, made by extracting RNA and reverse transcribing it. Sequenced by immunoSEQ multiplex PCR; TCRdb stores in-frame clones only, minus some. The sample carries roughly 140,000 clones, about half recorded once. The material was CD4+ T cells sorted from blood, obtained at week 0. These receptors came from a human donor with alopecia areata.

The chain is built from TRBV28 and TRBJ1-4; no clear D. With 7 bases removed from V and 10 bases from J, the gap between germline ends came to 10 bases. The CDR3 covers 11 residues. The V gene's germline CDR1 is MDHEN and CDR2 SYDVKM. The CDR3, as DNA: TGTGCCAGCAAGAAGCCCGGAAAACTGTTTTTT. Residues: CASKKPGKLFF.

This chain connects TRBV23-1 to TRBJ2-2; D is uncertain. TRBV23-1 is labeled an ORF, and its function is uncertain. Trimming stripped 6 bases from V and 7 bases from J, with 6 bases between. The CDR3 length is 11 residues. The CDR3 bases are TGCGCCAGCAGCGTGAACGGGGAGCTGTTTTTT. Translated: CASSVNGELFF.

The chain carries TRBV5-1 and TRBJ2-1, with D uncertain. Looked up from germline, CDR1 is SGHRS and CDR2 is YFSETQ. The V gene lost 1 base and the J gene lost 4 bases, with 15 bases spanning the gap. This CDR3 spans 16 amino acids. The CDR3 DNA reads TGCGCCAGCAGCTTGTCCGGCGGAATCGTATACAATGAGCAGTTCTTC. Protein sequence: CASSLSGGIVYNEQFF.

The rearrangement joins TRBV29-1 to TRBJ1-2, with D hard to call. This CDR3 has 11 residues. In germline, CDR1 is SQVTM, CDR2 ANQGSEA. The V end was cut by 6 bases, the J end by 6 bases, with 11 bases between. The CDR3 spells CSVLRTDGYTF. CDR3 in DNA: TGCAGCGTCCTGAGGACGGATGGCTACACCTTC.

On this clone: The junction shows a germline mismatch at one end, possibly a read error. Other DNA sequences in this sample translate to the same CDR3. V usage is TRBV25-1 and J usage is TRBJ1-1, with 7 nucleotides matching TRBD1. There are 14 residues in the CDR3. CDR1 is MGHDK and CDR2 is SYGVNS in the germline V gene. DNA for the CDR3: TGTGCCAGCAGTTTGAATACGGCAGGGGGAGAAGCCTTCTTT. Amino acid sequence: CASSLNTAGGEAFF.

This clone was recorded a few times. The chain couples TRBV2 to TRBJ1-3; D is perhaps TRBD1 (5 bases). Germline values: CDR1 SNHLY, CDR2 FYNNEI. The CDR3 runs 14 residues. Trimming left V 6 bases short and J 0 bases short, with 9 bases between. The CDR3 loop reads CASRGASSGNTIYF. The DNA for the CDR3 is TGTGCCAGCAGAGGGGCCAGCTCTGGAAACACCATATATTTT. The full variable domain, its missing parts supplied by reference TRBV2 and TRBJ1-3, is EPEVTQTPSHQVTQMGQEVILRCVPISNHLYFYWYRQILGQKVEFLVSFYNNEISEKSEIFDDQFSVERPDGSNFTLKIRSTKLEDSAMYFCASRGASSGNTIYFGEGSWLTVV.